The next 6 T cell receptor beta chains were all read from a single sample in a study of neoadjuvant anti-PD-1 for oral cavity cancer. Some clones are missing from TCRdb's copy, which holds only in-frame ones; the method was immunoSEQ multiplex PCR. The data contain around 6,100 clones, 45% of them singletons. This specimen consisted of tumor tissue, obtained before nivolumab (anti-PD-1) treatment. These receptors came from a person aged 35-79 years with oral cavity squamous cell carcinoma.

This chain links TRBV4-3 with TRBJ2-1; 11 bases are a match to TRBD2. V shed 1 base, J shed 7 bases, and the junction held 3 bases outside the gene matches. Germline values: CDR1 LGHNA, CDR2 YSLEER. This CDR3 is 15 amino acids long. CDR3 nucleotide sequence: TGCGCCAGCAGCCAAGTGGCTAGCGGGGGGAATGAGCAGTTCTTC. Its protein is CASSQVASGGNEQFF.

In its sample, this clone was seen a few times. This sequence joins TRBV15 and TRBJ1-4, with D unclear. Germline V gene lookup returns CDR1 LNHNV and CDR2 YYDKDF (reference sequence). V lost 5 bases and J 7 bases, leaving 11 bases between the germline ends. This CDR3 is built from 13 residues. CDR3 sequence: CATSQILGEKLFF. In nucleotides, the CDR3 is TGTGCCACCAGCCAAATCCTTGGTGAAAAACTGTTTTTT.

This chain connects TRBV5-5 to TRBJ1-6; TRBD1 agrees at 7 bases. The junction had 4 bases not matched to a gene; V was cut back by 4 bases and J by 6 bases. The CDR3 length is 14 residues. In germline, CDR1 is SGHKS, CDR2 YYEKEE (reference sequence). Written as DNA, the CDR3 is TGTGCCAGCAGCCGGGGACAGTTTAATTCACCCCTCCACTTT. It yields the protein CASSRGQFNSPLHF.

The chain has TRBV4-2 and TRBJ1-2, with a possible D match to TRBD1 (5 bases). This CDR3 is 16 amino acids long. CDR1 and CDR2 (germline): LGHNA, YNFKEQ. The V end lost 0 bases, the J end lost 5 bases, and 16 bases lay between the germline ends. CDR3 nucleotide sequence: TGTGCCAGCAGCCAAGAAACAGGAGGGAGATCTTATGGCTACACCTTC. This gives the protein CASSQETGGRSYGYTF.

This clone was found a few times. The chain carries TRBV6-5 and TRBJ2-5; no definite D call. The CDR3 runs to 13 residues. CDR1 and CDR2 from the germline V gene are MNHEY and SVGAGI. The V gene lost 3 bases and the J gene lost 3 bases, with 8 bases spanning the gap. The CDR3 is CASSYREKETQYF. The CDR3 nucleotides read TGTGCCAGCAGTTATCGAGAAAAAGAGACCCAGTACTTC.

The chain combines TRBV5-5 with TRBJ2-7; unclear D gene. The germline V gene encodes CDR1 SGHKS and CDR2 YYEKEE (reference sequence). Trimming shortened V by 0 bases and J by 7 bases, and 11 bases separated the two germline ends. CDR3 size: 13 residues. The CDR3 coding sequence is TGTGCCAGCAGCTTGGGGCCCAATGGGGAGCAGTACTTC. It encodes CASSLGPNGEQYF.